The 15 T cell receptor beta chains given below trace back to one sample, sequenced in a study of T cell responses to AZD1222 COVID-19 vaccine. Sequencing was performed with immunoSEQ multiplex PCR; in TCRdb, only in-frame clones are kept and a portion is missing. The data contain under 200,000 clones, roughly 94% of them singletons. The specimen was peripheral blood, collected 28 days after the second AZD1222 dose. Receptors originate from an adult who received the AZD1222 COVID-19 vaccine.

This rearrangement joins TRBV27 to TRBJ2-7; D is ambiguous. The CDR3 consists of 15 residues. V gave up 3 bases and J gave up 0 bases, with 12 bases separating them. Germline assignment: CDR1 MNHEY and CDR2 SMNVEV (reference sequence). This CDR3 reads CASSFSPPLSYEQYF. In nucleotides, the CDR3 is TGTGCCAGCAGTTTTTCCCCCCCCCTCTCCTACGAGCAGTACTTC.

This chain links TRBV18 with TRBJ1-1; D may be TRBD1 (6 bases). Germline assignment: CDR1 KGHSH and CDR2 LQKENI. This CDR3 spans 13 amino acids. V was cut by 4 bases and J by 1 base, with 7 bases left in between. This chain's CDR3 is CASSQGENTEAFF. The CDR3 DNA follows: TGTGCCAGCTCACAGGGGGAGAACACTGAAGCTTTCTTT.

V and J are TRBV28 and TRBJ1-5; perhaps TRBD1 as D (5 bases). Deletions cut 6 bases from V and 7 bases from J, with 10 bases between. CDR1 MDHEN and CDR2 SYDVKM come from the germline V gene. CDR3 size: 12 residues. CDR3 loop: CASRLTAQPQHF. The CDR3 DNA follows: TGTGCCAGCAGACTGACAGCCCAGCCCCAGCATTTT.

The table lists this clone with a count of one. The chain has TRBV19 and TRBJ2-3, with TRBD2 as a possible D gene (5 bases). The V and J ends lost 2 bases and 3 bases respectively, with 9 bases between them. This CDR3 comprises 14 residues. Germline-derived CDR1 and CDR2 are LNHDA and SQIVND (reference sequence). The DNA for the CDR3 is TGTGCCAGTAGTATACAACCGGGGACAGATACGCAGTATTTT. This encodes CASSIQPGTDTQYF.

This clone is a singleton in its sample. The chain has TRBV4-2 and TRBJ2-1; 8 nucleotides align to TRBD2. The CDR3 is made up of 15 amino acids. Germline loops: CDR1 LGHNA, CDR2 YNFKEQ. Losses at the gene ends were 4 bases for V and 0 bases for J; bases not matched to a gene: 2. For the CDR3, the DNA is TGTGCCAGCAGCCCGAGCGGGAGCTCCTACAATGAGCAGTTCTTC. Protein: CASSPSGSSYNEQFF.

V gene TRBV11-2 combines with J gene TRBJ1-2; no firm D call. V shed 0 bases and J shed 13 bases, with 12 bases lying between them. The CDR3 loop spans 12 amino acids. Germline V CDR1 and CDR2: SGHAT, FQNNGV. The CDR3 DNA is TGTGCCAGCAGCTTAGAGGTGTTGGGGTTCACCTTC. This codes for CASSLEVLGFTF. The full variable domain, rest sourced from reference TRBV11-2 and TRBJ1-2, is EAGVAQSPRYKIIEKRQSVAFWCNPISGHATLYWYQQILGQGPKLLIQFQNNGVVDDSQLPKDRFSAERLKGVDSTLKIQPAKLEDSAVYLCASSLEVLGFTFGSGTRLTVV.

The sample holds a few counts of this clone. The chain uses TRBV6-6 and TRBJ2-1; 7 bases are a match to TRBD1. Germline V gives CDR1 MNHNY, CDR2 SVGAGI (reference sequence). V was pared by 4 bases and J by 7 bases, with 13 bases of the junction left unmatched. This CDR3 contains 16 residues. CDR3 amino acids: CASSSDRDWVENEQFF. CDR3 bases: TGTGCCAGCAGTTCTGACAGGGATTGGGTAGAGAATGAGCAGTTCTTC.

V and J are TRBV4-2 and TRBJ2-5; 8 positions match TRBD2. The CDR3 is 16 amino acids. Germline V gene data show CDR1 as LGHNA and CDR2 as YNFKEQ. Losses at the gene ends were 0 bases for V and 9 bases for J; bases not matched to a gene: 12. The CDR3 sequence: CASSQDFRGGLGAQYF. The DNA of the CDR3 is TGTGCCAGCAGCCAAGACTTTCGGGGGGGCCTCGGGGCCCAGTACTTC.

The genes are TRBV13 and TRBJ1-4; 11 bases are shared with TRBD1. Losses at the gene ends were 4 bases for V and 8 bases for J; bases not matched to a gene: 6. Germline CDR1 reads PRHDT; CDR2 reads FYEKMQ (reference sequence). This CDR3 has 15 amino acids. Written as DNA, the CDR3 is TGTGCCAGCAGCTGGTCCCGGGACAGGGGGGAAAAACTGTTTTTT. It is translated as CASSWSRDRGEKLFF.

The V gene is TRBV7-2, the J gene TRBJ2-2; D could derive from TRBD1 or TRBD2 (5 bases each). The CDR3 runs 14 residues. The germline CDR1 and CDR2 sequences are SGHTA and FQGNSA. Deletions cut 5 bases from V and 7 bases from J, with 14 bases between. CDR3 DNA sequence: TGTGCCAGCAGCGTCGGGACCGCTAACGGGGAGCTGTTTTTT. The encoded protein is CASSVGTANGELFF.

This clone was picked up one time. V usage is TRBV3-1 (or the pseudogene TRBV3-2) and J usage is TRBJ1-2; D unresolved. CDR3 length: 11 residues. Germline CDR1 reads LGHDT; CDR2 reads YNNKEL (reference sequence). V was shortened by 6 bases and J by 4 bases, with 6 bases between the two germline ends. CDR3 sequence (DNA): TGTGCCAGCAGTCTCTCCTATGGCTACACCTTC. Its protein is CASSLSYGYTF.

The chain has TRBV6-1 and TRBJ1-2; D remains ambiguous. CDR1 is MNHNS, CDR2 SASEGT, per germline. V lost 3 bases to trimming and J lost 2 bases, with 7 bases between them. This CDR3 spans 13 amino acids. The CDR3 DNA reads TGTGCCAGCAGTGAGTTGGGAAACTATGGCTACACCTTC. It codes for CASSELGNYGYTF.

The chain uses TRBV24-1 and TRBJ2-1, with D unclear. Germline assignment: CDR1 KGHDR and CDR2 SFDVKD. The ends were cut back, 5 bases at V and 2 bases at J, with 15 bases in the middle. This CDR3 is 16 amino acids long. The CDR3: CATSVKSVATYNEQFF. CDR3 nucleotide sequence: TGTGCCACCAGTGTCAAATCCGTGGCCACCTACAATGAGCAGTTCTTC.

The sample holds one count of this clone. This chain connects TRBV6-5 to TRBJ1-1; no firm D call. The CDR3 length is 12 residues. With 7 bases removed from V and 0 bases from J, the gap between germline ends came to 6 bases. In germline, CDR1 is MNHEY, CDR2 SVGAGI. The CDR3 sequence is CASIGMNTEAFF. CDR3 DNA sequence: TGTGCCAGCATCGGCATGAACACTGAAGCTTTCTTT.

The gene calls are TRBV2 and TRBJ1-2; no reliable D call. Per the germline V gene, CDR1 is SNHLY and CDR2 is FYNNEI. This CDR3 spans 14 amino acids. The germline V and J ends were trimmed by 3 bases and 5 bases, with 13 bases remaining between them. CDR3 coding DNA: TGTGCCAGCAGTGAGGCGGGGTTTCGGTATGGCTACACCTTC. Translated: CASSEAGFRYGYTF.